This TCR beta chain came from a study of TIL therapy for anti-PD-1-resistant metastatic lung cancer. General study points: Patients were highly selected, enriched for treatment-naive, never-smoker and oncogene-addicted cases.

Time point described: pre-treatment sample, taken before nivolumab and TIL therapy. This was the immunoSEQ v3 assay. TCRdb keeps only in-frame clones here, not all; method: immunoSEQ multiplex PCR. The table includes about 43,000 clones, 79% detected once. The V gene lost 6 bases and the J gene lost 3 bases, with 17 bases spanning the gap. Germline V gives CDR1 MDHEN, CDR2 SYDVKM. The CDR3 sequence is 15 residues long. On this clone itself: The antigen remains unidentified.

Here the sequenced sample was blood, taken at baseline. This sequence was found in a man aged 65-85 years with non-small cell lung cancer. V usage is TRBV28 and J usage is TRBJ1-2; weak D call: TRBD1 (6 bases). The CDR3 protein is CASSQYRDGDYGYTF. In DNA, the CDR3 is TGTGCCAGCAGCCAATACAGGGATGGCGACTATGGCTACACCTTC.